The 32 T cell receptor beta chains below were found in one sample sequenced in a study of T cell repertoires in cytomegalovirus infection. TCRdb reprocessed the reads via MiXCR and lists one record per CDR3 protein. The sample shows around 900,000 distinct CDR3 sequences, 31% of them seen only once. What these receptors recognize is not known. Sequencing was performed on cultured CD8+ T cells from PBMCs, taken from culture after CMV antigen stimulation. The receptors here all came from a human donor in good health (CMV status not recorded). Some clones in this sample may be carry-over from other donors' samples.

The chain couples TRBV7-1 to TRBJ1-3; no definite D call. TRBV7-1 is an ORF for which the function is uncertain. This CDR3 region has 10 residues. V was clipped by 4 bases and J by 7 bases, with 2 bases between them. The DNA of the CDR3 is TGTGCCAGCAGCTACAACACCATATATTTT. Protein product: CASSYNTIYF.

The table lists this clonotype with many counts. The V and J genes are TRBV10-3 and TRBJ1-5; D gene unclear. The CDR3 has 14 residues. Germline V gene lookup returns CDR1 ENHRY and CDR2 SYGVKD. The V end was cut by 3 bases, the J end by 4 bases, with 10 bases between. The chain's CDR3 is CAISESAANQPQHF. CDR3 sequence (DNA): TGTGCCATCAGTGAATCGGCTGCAAATCAGCCCCAGCATTTT.

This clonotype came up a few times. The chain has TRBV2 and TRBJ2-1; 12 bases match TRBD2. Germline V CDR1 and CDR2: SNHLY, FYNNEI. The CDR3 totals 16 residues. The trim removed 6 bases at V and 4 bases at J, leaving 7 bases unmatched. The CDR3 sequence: CASRTSGGSFYNEQFF. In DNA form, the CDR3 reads TGTGCCAGCAGGACTAGCGGGGGCTCGTTTTACAATGAGCAGTTCTTC.

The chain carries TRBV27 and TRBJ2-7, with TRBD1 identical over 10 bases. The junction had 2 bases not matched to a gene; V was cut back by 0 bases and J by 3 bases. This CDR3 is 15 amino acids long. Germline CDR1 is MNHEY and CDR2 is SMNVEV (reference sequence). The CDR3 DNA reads TGTGCCAGCAGTTTATCCGGGACAGGGGTCTACGAGCAGTACTTC. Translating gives CASSLSGTGVYEQYF.

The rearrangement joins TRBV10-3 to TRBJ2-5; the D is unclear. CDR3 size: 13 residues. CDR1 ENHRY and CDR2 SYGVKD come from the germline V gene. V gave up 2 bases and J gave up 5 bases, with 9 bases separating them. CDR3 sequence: CAISEPAEETQYF. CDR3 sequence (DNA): TGTGCCATCAGTGAGCCGGCGGAGGAGACCCAGTACTTC.

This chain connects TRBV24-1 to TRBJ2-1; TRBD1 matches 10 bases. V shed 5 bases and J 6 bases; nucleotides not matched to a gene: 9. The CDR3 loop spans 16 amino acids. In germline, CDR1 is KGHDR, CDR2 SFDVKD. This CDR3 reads CATSVQAGTGVNEQFF. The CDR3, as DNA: TGTGCCACCAGTGTCCAAGCCGGGACAGGGGTCAATGAGCAGTTCTTC.

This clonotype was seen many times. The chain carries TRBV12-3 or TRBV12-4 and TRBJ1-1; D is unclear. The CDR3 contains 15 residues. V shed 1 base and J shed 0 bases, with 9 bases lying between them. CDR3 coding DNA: TGTGCCAGCAGTTTAGAGTCAGGACTGAACACTGAAGCTTTCTTT. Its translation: CASSLESGLNTEAFF.

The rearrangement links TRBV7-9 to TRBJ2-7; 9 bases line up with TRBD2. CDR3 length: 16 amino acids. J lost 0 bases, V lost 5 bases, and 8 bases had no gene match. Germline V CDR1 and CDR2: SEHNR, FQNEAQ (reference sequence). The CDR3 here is CASSLLTSGNSYEQYF. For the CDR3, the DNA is TGTGCCAGCAGCCTCCTGACTAGCGGAAACTCCTACGAGCAGTACTTC.

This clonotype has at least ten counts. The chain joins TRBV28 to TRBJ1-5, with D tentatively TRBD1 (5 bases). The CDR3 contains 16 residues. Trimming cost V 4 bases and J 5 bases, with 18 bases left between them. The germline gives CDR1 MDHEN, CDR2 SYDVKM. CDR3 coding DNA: TGTGCCAGCAGTTCCCTGGACGGGATGGGGCATCAGCCCCAGCATTTT. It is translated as CASSSLDGMGHQPQHF. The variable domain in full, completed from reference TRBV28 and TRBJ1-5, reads DVKVTQSSRYLVKRTGEKVFLECVQDMDHENMFWYRQDPGLGLRLIYFSYDVKMKEKGDIPEGYSVSREKKERFSLILESASTNQTSMYLCASSSLDGMGHQPQHFGDGTRLSIL.

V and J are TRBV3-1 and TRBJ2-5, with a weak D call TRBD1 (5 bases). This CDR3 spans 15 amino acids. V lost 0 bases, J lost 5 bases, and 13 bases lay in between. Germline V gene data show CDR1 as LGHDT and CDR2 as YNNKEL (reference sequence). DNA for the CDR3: TGTGCCAGCAGCCAAGATGGGGCGGCCCGGGAGACCCAGTACTTC. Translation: CASSQDGAARETQYF.

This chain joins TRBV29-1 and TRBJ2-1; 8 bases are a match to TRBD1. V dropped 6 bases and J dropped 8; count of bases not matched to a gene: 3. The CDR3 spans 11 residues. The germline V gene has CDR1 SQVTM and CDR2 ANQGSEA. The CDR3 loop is CSVDRDHEQFF. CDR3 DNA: TGCAGCGTGGACAGGGACCATGAGCAGTTCTTC.

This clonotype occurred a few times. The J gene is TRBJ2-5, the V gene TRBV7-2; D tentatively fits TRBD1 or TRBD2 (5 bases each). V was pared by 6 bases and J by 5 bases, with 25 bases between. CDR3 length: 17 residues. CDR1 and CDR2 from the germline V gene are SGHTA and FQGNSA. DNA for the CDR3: TGTGCCAGCAGTACAGCCCCAGGAAAGGGGAGAGGGGAGACCCAGTACTTC. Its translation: CASSTAPGKGRGETQYF.

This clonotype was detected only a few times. Here the CDR3 DNA reads TGTGCCAGCAAACCCCCGACTAGCGGATCTTACAATGAGCAGTTCTTC. Translating it yields CASKPPTSGSYNEQFF. The gene calls are TRBV11-2 and TRBJ2-1; 9 nucleotides agree with TRBD2. The CDR3 loop spans 16 amino acids. The J segment lost 4 bases and the V segment lost 7 bases, leaving 11 bases of the junction unmatched. Germline V CDR1 and CDR2: SGHAT, FQNNGV.

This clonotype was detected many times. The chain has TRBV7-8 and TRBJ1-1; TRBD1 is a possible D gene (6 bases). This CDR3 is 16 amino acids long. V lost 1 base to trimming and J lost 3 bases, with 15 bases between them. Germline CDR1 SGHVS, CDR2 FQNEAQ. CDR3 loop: CASSLEIRGAYTEAFF. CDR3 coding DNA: TGTGCCAGCAGCTTAGAAATACGGGGGGCCTACACTGAAGCTTTCTTT.

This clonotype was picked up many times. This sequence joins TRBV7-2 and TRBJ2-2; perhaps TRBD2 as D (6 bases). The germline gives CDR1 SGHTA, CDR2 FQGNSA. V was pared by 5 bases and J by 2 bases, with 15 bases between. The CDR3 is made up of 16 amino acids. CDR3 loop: CASSVYPGTNTGELFF. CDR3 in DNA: TGTGCCAGCAGCGTCTATCCGGGGACTAACACCGGGGAGCTGTTTTTT.

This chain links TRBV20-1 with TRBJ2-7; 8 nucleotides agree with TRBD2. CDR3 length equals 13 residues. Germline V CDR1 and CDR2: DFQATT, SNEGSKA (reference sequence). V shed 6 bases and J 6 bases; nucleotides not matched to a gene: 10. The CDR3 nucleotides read TGCAGTGCCGTAGGACTAGCAGACGGCGAGCAGTACGTC. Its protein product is CSAVGLADGEQYV.

This chain's CDR3 is CASSRTGSLYNEQFF. The CDR3 nucleotides are TGTGCCAGCAGTCGGACGGGATCCCTCTACAATGAGCAGTTCTTC. The rearrangement uses TRBV12-3 or TRBV12-4 and TRBJ2-1; D is possibly TRBD2 (5 bases). The V end was cut by 5 bases, the J end by 3 bases, with 14 bases between. The CDR3 has 15 amino acids.

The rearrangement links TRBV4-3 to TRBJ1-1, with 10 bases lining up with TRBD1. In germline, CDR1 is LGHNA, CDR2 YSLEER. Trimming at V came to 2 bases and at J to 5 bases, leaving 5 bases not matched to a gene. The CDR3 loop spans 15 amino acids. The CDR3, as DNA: TGCGCCAGCAGCCAACCCGGACAGGGGGGGACTGAAGCTTTCTTT. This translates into CASSQPGQGGTEAFF.

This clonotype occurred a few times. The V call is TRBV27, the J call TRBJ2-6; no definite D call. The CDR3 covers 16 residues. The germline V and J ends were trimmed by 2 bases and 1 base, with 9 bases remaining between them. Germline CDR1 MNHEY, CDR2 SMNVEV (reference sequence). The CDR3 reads CASSLEQSSGANVLTF. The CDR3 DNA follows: TGTGCCAGCAGTTTAGAACAGTCTTCTGGGGCCAACGTCCTGACTTTC.

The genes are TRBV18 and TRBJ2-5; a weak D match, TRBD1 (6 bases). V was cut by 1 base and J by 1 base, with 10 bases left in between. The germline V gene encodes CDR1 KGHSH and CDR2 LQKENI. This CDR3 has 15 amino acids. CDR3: CASSPQQGSQETQYF. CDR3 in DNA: TGTGCCAGCTCACCACAACAGGGCTCCCAAGAGACCCAGTACTTC.

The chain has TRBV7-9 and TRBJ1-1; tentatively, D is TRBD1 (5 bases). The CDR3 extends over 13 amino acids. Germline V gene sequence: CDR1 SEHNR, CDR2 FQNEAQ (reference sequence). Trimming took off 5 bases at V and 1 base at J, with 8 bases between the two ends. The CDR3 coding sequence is TGTGCCAGCAGCAACCAGGGGAACACTGAAGCTTTCTTT. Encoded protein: CASSNQGNTEAFF. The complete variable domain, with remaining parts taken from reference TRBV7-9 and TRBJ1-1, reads DTGVSQNPRHKITKRGQNVTFRCDPISEHNRLYWYRQTLGQGPEFLTYFQNEAQLEKSRLLSDRFSAERPKGSFSTLEIQRTEQGDSAMYLCASSNQGNTEAFFGQGTRLTVV.

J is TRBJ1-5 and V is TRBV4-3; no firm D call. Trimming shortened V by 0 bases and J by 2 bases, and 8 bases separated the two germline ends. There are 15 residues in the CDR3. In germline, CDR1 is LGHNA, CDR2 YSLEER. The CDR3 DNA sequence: TGCGCCAGCAGCCAAGATCAAGAACGCAATCAGCCCCAGCATTTT. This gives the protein CASSQDQERNQPQHF.

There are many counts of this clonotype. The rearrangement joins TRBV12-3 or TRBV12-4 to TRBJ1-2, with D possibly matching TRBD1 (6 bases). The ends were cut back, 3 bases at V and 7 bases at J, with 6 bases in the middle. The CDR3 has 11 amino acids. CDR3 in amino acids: CASSLGAGYTF. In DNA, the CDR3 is TGTGCCAGCAGTTTGGGGGCTGGCTACACCTTC.

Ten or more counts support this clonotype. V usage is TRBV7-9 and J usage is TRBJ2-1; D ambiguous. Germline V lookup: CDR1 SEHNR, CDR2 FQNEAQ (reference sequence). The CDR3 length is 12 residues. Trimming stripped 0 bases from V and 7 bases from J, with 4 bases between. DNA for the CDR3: TGTGCCAGCAGCTTAGCAAGGAATGAGCAGTTCTTC. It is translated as CASSLARNEQFF.

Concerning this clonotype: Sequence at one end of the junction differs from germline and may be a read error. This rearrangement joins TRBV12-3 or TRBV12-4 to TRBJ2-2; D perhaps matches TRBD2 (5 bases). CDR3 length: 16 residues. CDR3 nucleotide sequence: TGTGTCAGCGGATTTATGACCCCACCGAACACCGGGGAGCTGTTTTTT. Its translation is CVSGFMTPPNTGELFF.

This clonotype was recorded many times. The CDR3 DNA reads TGTGCCAGCAGCGAACGACGGACTAGCGGGGGGTGGTATACGCAGTATTTT. This sequence encodes CASSERRTSGGWYTQYF. The chain joins TRBV7-2 to TRBJ2-3, with TRBD2 identical over 14 bases. V lost 5 bases and J lost 7; bases outside the gene matches: 11. This CDR3 is built from 17 residues. The germline CDR1 and CDR2 sequences are SGHTA and FQGNSA.

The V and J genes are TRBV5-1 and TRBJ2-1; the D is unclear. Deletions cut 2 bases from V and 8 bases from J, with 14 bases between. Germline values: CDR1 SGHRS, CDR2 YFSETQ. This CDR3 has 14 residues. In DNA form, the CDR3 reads TGCGCCAGCAGCTTTGCTCCCTCCCGGGATGAGCAGTTCTTC. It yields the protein CASSFAPSRDEQFF.

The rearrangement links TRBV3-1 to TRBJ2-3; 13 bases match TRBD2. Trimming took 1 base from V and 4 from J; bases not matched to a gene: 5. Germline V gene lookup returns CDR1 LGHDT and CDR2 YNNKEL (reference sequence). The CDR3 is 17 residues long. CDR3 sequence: CASSQVTSGGVSDTQYF. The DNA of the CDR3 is TGTGCCAGCAGCCAAGTAACTAGCGGGGGGGTCTCAGATACGCAGTATTTT.

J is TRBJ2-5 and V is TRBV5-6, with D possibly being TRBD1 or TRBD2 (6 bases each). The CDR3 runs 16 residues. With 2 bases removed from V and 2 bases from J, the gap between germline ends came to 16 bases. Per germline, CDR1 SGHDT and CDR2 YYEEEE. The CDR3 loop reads CASSFWGALFQETQYF. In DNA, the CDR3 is TGTGCCAGCAGCTTTTGGGGGGCGCTATTTCAAGAGACCCAGTACTTC.

CDR3 bases: TGCAGTGCTAGAGGGGGGGGGGCGCAAGGCTACACCTTC. It codes for CSARGGGAQGYTF. This rearrangement joins TRBV20-1 to TRBJ1-2; weak D call: TRBD1 (6 bases). Trimming cost V 1 base and J 8 bases, with 14 bases left between them. CDR1 is DFQATT and CDR2 is SNEGSKA in the germline V gene (reference sequence). This CDR3 contains 13 residues.

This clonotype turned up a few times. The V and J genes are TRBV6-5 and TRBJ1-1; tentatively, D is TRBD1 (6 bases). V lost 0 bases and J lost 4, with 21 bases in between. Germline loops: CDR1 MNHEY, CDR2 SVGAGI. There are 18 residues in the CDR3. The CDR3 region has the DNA TGTGCCAGCAGTTACTCTACAGGGCCCTACGTAGAGGGCACTGAAGCTTTCTTT. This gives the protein CASSYSTGPYVEGTEAFF.

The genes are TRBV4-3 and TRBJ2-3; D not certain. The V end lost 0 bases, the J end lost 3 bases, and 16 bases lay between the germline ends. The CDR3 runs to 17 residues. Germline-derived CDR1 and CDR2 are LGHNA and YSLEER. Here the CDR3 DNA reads TGCGCCAGCAGCCAAGATCGGGTCATCCCGCCGACAGATACGCAGTATTTT. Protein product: CASSQDRVIPPTDTQYF.